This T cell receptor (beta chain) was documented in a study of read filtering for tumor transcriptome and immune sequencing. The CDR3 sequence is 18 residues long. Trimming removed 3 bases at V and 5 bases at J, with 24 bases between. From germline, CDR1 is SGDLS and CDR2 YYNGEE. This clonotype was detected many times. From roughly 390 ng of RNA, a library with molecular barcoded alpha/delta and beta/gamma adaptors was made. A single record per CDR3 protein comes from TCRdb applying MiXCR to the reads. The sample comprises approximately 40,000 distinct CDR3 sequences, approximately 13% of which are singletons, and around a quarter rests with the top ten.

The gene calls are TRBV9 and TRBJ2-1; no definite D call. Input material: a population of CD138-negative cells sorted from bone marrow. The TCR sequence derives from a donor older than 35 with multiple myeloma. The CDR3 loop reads CASSAAPAPNHANNEQFF. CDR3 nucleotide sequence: TGTGCCAGCAGCGCCGCTCCGGCTCCTAACCATGCAAACAATGAGCAGTTCTTC.